One TCR beta chain is described in this entry. TCRdb keeps only in-frame clones here, not all; method: immunoSEQ multiplex PCR. The sample carries 35,000 to 50,000 clones, around 85% recorded once. This CDR3 comprises 17 residues. Looked up from germline, CDR1 is LNHNV and CDR2 is YYDKDF (reference sequence). The V and J ends lost 3 bases and 0 bases respectively, with 17 bases between them. This sample is part of a study of blood T cell repertoires in COVID-19. At the level of the study: Acute and convalescent COVID-19 samples came from the United States, Italy and Spain. The cDNA or gDNA used as material had been derived from T cells, B-cell-depleted T cells, or PBMCs.

The chain employs TRBV15 and TRBJ2-5; D remains ambiguous. The TCR comes from a man aged 55 to 69 with acute or convalescent COVID-19. Input material: peripheral blood. The CDR3 DNA sequence: TGTGCCACCAGCAGTTCCCCAGGTCCAAGGTACCAAGAGACCCAGTACTTC. Translated, it gives CATSSSPGPRYQETQYF.